These 10 T cell receptor beta chains were all obtained from the same sample, sequenced in a study of metastatic and nonmetastatic thyroid tumors. Through MiXCR, TCRdb re-clonotyped the PCR reads. Of 18,000 or so clones in the sample, 20% to 25% were seen once. No treatment of any kind had been given to any patient before thyroid surgery. Sequencing input: tumor tissue. The source of these receptors is a female donor with papillary thyroid cancer or a benign thyroid nodule (not recorded which). Some clones in this sample may be carry-over from other donors' samples.

This clone was detected many times. V and J are TRBV27 and TRBJ2-4; 7 bases match TRBD2. Trimming removed 6 bases from V and 9 bases from J; junction bases left unmatched: 8. The CDR3 loop spans 13 amino acids. The germline gives CDR1 MNHEY, CDR2 SMNVEV (reference sequence). The CDR3 here is CASSPPGGIIQYF. DNA for the CDR3: TGTGCCAGCAGCCCCCCGGGGGGAATCATTCAGTACTTC.

This clone was recorded at least ten times. This sequence joins TRBV5-6 and TRBJ1-2, with D maybe TRBD1 (5 bases). V dropped 4 bases and J dropped 4 bases, with 8 bases sitting between them. Germline V gene sequence: CDR1 SGHDT, CDR2 YYEEEE. The CDR3 spans 12 residues. The chain's CDR3 is CASSLGPYGYTF. The CDR3 DNA reads as TGTGCCAGCAGCCTGGGGCCCTATGGCTACACCTTC.

This clone showed up many times. The V and J genes are TRBV3-1 and TRBJ2-7; TRBD2 matches 14 bases. Germline CDR1 is LGHDT and CDR2 is YNNKEL (reference sequence). V trimming: 3 bases; J trimming: 6 bases; junction bases outside the gene matches: 1. This CDR3 is built from 14 residues. CDR3 region: CASSQGLAGVEQYF. Written as DNA, the CDR3 is TGTGCCAGCAGCCAGGGACTAGCGGGAGTCGAGCAGTACTTC.

This clone has only a few counts. The V call is TRBV12-3 or TRBV12-4, the J call TRBJ1-5; D ambiguous. The CDR3 runs to 14 residues. The V end was cut by 6 bases, the J end by 5 bases, with 14 bases between. This CDR3 reads CASRGEGSHQPQHF. The CDR3 DNA follows: TGTGCCAGCAGGGGCGAGGGTTCCCATCAGCCCCAGCATTTT.

This chain joins TRBV11-1 and TRBJ2-3; unclear D gene. Per the germline V gene, CDR1 is SGHAT and CDR2 is FQDESV (reference sequence). The V and J ends lost 3 bases and 0 bases respectively, with 10 bases between them. This CDR3 has 15 residues. Here the CDR3 DNA reads TGTGCCAGCAGCTTTAAGGCGTCGAGCACAGATACGCAGTATTTT. Encoded protein: CASSFKASSTDTQYF.

The DNA for the CDR3 is TGCGCCAGCAGCTTAGGCGGGGCGATTTTAGAGACCCAGTACTTC. It yields the protein CASSLGGAILETQYF. The chain combines TRBV5-1 with TRBJ2-5; D is perhaps TRBD2 (6 bases). Looked up from germline, CDR1 is SGHRS and CDR2 is YFSETQ. The length of the CDR3 is 15 residues. The V and J ends lost 2 bases and 4 bases respectively, with 15 bases between them. The variable domain in full, completed from reference TRBV5-1 and TRBJ2-5, reads KAGVTQTPRYLIKTRGQQVTLSCSPISGHRSVSWYQQTPGQGLQFLFEYFSETQRNKGNFPGRFSGRQFSNSRSEMNVSTLELGDSALYLCASSLGGAILETQYFGPGTRLLVL.

This clone is classed as medium-sized. This sequence joins TRBV20-1 and TRBJ1-2; D perhaps matches TRBD1 (6 bases). Germline V gene data show CDR1 as DFQATT and CDR2 as SNEGSKA (reference sequence). This CDR3 has 14 amino acids. V was cut by 0 bases and J by 7 bases, with 15 bases left in between. CDR3 amino acids: CSARDLRGSAGYTF. Here the CDR3 DNA reads TGCAGTGCTAGAGATCTTAGGGGGAGTGCTGGCTACACCTTC.

This clone was observed a few times. The rearrangement uses TRBV19 and TRBJ2-1; the match to TRBD2 covers 10 bases. Germline V CDR1 and CDR2: LNHDA, SQIVND (reference sequence). V lost 3 bases, J lost 8 bases, and 7 bases stayed unmatched. The CDR3 extends over 15 amino acids. This CDR3 is CASSISPSGSYEQFF. The CDR3 nucleotides read TGTGCCAGTAGTATCTCGCCTAGCGGGAGCTATGAGCAGTTCTTC.

This clone occurred many times. This chain joins TRBV20-1 and TRBJ2-7, with D perhaps matching TRBD2 (6 bases). The V gene lost 3 bases and the J gene lost 4 bases, with 16 bases spanning the gap. This CDR3 has 14 amino acids. In germline, CDR1 is DFQATT, CDR2 SNEGSKA (reference sequence). CDR3 DNA sequence: TGCAGTGCTAGTAAGGAGGGCGTTGGTTACGAGCAGTACTTC. Translated, it gives CSASKEGVGYEQYF.

This clone appeared many times. The chain employs TRBV7-6 and TRBJ2-5, with 7 positions matching TRBD1. CDR3 size: 15 residues. In germline, CDR1 is SGHVS, CDR2 FNYEAQ. V was pared by 3 bases and J by 5 bases, with 9 bases of the junction left unmatched. The CDR3 is CASSLTTGVGETQYF. The CDR3 DNA reads as TGTGCCAGCAGCTTGACAACAGGGGTCGGTGAGACCCAGTACTTC.